A selection of T cell receptor beta chains follows, all from one sample in a study of shared clonotypes between healthy human individuals. Data came from immunoSEQ multiplex PCR; TCRdb stores just in-frame clones and leaves some out. The data show about 1 million clones, 70% to 80% seen once. Input material: memory CD4+ T cells sorted from blood. Every receptor here comes from a young man in good health. Each CDR3 is given with its conserved first and last residue. A D gene is named only where the DNA matches it firmly.

V gene: TRBV6-5
J gene: TRBJ1-6
D gene: TRBD1
CDR3 protein: CASSYQGGNSPLHF
CDR3 DNA: TGTGCCAGCAGTTATCAGGGGGGGAATTCACCCCTCCACTTT

V gene: TRBV4-2
J gene: TRBJ2-3
D gene: TRBD2
CDR3 protein: CASSQDPLAANTDTQYF
CDR3 DNA: TGTGCCAGCAGCCAAGATCCCCTAGCGGCAAACACAGATACGCAGTATTTT

V gene: TRBV5-1
J gene: TRBJ1-4
D gene: -
CDR3 protein: CASRSGRTNEKLFF
CDR3 DNA: TGCGCCAGCAGGTCAGGGAGAACTAATGAAAAACTGTTTTTT

V gene: TRBV5-1
J gene: TRBJ2-2
D gene: -
CDR3 protein: CASSYGGETGELFF
CDR3 DNA: TGCGCCAGCAGCTACGGAGGGGAGACCGGGGAGCTGTTTTTT

V gene: TRBV5-4
J gene: TRBJ2-1
D gene: -
CDR3 protein: CASSGDWAAGSSYNEQFF
CDR3 DNA: TGTGCCAGCAGCGGGGACTGGGCTGCGGGAAGCTCCTACAATGAGCAGTTCTTC

V gene: TRBV5-4
J gene: TRBJ2-6
D gene: TRBD2
CDR3 protein: CASSLAGRAGSGANVLTF
CDR3 DNA: TGTGCCAGCAGCTTGGCCGGGAGGGCTGGCTCTGGGGCCAACGTCCTGACTTTC

V gene: TRBV18
J gene: TRBJ2-5
D gene: -
CDR3 protein: CASSPGRSQETQYF
CDR3 DNA: TGTGCCAGCTCACCTGGCAGATCCCAAGAGACCCAGTACTTC

V gene: TRBV19
J gene: TRBJ2-7
D gene: -
CDR3 protein: CASSIDPFYEQYF
CDR3 DNA: TGTGCCAGTAGTATTGATCCCTTCTACGAGCAGTACTTC

V gene: TRBV18
J gene: TRBJ1-5
D gene: TRBD1
CDR3 protein: CASSPGTGDGNQPQHF
CDR3 DNA: TGTGCCAGCTCACCCGGGACAGGGGATGGCAATCAGCCCCAGCATTTT

V gene: TRBV2
J gene: TRBJ2-5
D gene: -
CDR3 protein: CASSDRGPVRETQYF
CDR3 DNA: TGTGCCAGCAGTGACCGCGGTCCCGTCAGGGAGACCCAGTACTTC

V gene: TRBV11-1
J gene: TRBJ2-2
D gene: -
CDR3 protein: CASSSTSPTGELFF
CDR3 DNA: TGTGCCAGCAGCTCTACAAGCCCTACCGGGGAGCTGTTTTTT

V gene: TRBV5-1
J gene: TRBJ2-1
D gene: TRBD2
CDR3 protein: CASRRGLDYNEQFF
CDR3 DNA: TGCGCCAGCCGCCGCGGACTAGACTACAATGAGCAGTTCTTC

V gene: TRBV7-2
J gene: TRBJ2-3
D gene: -
CDR3 protein: CASSPGQIYSTDTQYF
CDR3 DNA: TGTGCCAGCAGCCCGGGGCAGATTTATAGCACAGATACGCAGTATTTT

V gene: TRBV11-2
J gene: TRBJ2-7
D gene: TRBD2
CDR3 protein: CASSLAGTSGLREQYF
CDR3 DNA: TGTGCCAGCAGCTTGGCGGGGACTAGCGGGTTGCGCGAGCAGTACTTC

V gene: TRBV18
J gene: TRBJ2-5
D gene: -
CDR3 protein: CASSPPMGPETQYF
CDR3 DNA: TGTGCCAGCTCACCACCGATGGGTCCCGAGACCCAGTACTTC

V gene: TRBV27
J gene: TRBJ2-5
D gene: -
CDR3 protein: CASSLSRQETQYF
CDR3 DNA: TGTGCCAGCAGTTTATCGAGGCAAGAGACCCAGTACTTC